The T cell receptor beta chain under discussion was sequenced for a study of patients and donors after allogeneic stem cell transplantation. TCRdb itself ran the RT-PCR reads through MiXCR, one entry per CDR3 protein. The data show 70,000 to 95,000 distinct CDR3 sequences, 5% seen once. The sample holds many counts of this clonotype. The CDR3 extends over 17 amino acids. The V gene lost 0 bases and the J gene lost 3 bases, with 13 bases spanning the gap. Germline loops: CDR1 SGHRS, CDR2 YFSETQ. This TCR was recovered from a human donor who was either an allogeneic HSCT recipient or a stem cell or donor lymphocyte infusion donor (not recorded which). It is not recorded whose cells these are; they may come from a transplant donor. Material for sequencing was blood, either unsorted or a sorted T cell fraction (not recorded which). The chain combines TRBV5-1 with TRBJ2-6; TRBD1 might be the D (5 bases). The CDR3 DNA sequence: TGCGCCAGCAGCTTGGGCAGGGCGTCTGGTGGGGCCAACGTCCTGACTTTC. It is translated as CASSLGRASGGANVLTF.